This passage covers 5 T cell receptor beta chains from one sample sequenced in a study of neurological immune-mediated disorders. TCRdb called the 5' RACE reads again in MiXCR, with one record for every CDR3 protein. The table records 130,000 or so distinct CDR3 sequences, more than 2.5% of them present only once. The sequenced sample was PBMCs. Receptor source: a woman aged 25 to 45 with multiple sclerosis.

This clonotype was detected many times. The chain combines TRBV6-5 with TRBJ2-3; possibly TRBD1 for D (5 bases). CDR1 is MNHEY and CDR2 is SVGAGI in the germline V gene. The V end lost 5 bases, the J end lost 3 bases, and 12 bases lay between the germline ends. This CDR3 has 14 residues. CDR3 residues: CASSPRVRTDTQYF. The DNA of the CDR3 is TGTGCCAGCAGTCCCAGGGTTAGAACAGATACGCAGTATTTT.

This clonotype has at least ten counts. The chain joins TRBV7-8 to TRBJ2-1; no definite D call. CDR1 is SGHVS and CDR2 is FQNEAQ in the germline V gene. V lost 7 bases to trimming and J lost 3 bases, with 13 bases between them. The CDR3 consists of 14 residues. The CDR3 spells CASNDWTDYNEQFF. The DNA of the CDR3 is TGTGCCAGCAACGACTGGACGGACTACAATGAGCAGTTCTTC.

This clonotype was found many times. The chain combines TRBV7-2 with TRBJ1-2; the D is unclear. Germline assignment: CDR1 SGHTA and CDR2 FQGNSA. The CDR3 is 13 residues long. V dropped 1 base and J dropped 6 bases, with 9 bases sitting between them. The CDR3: CASSLVGKNGYTF. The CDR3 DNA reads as TGTGCCAGCAGCTTAGTAGGGAAAAATGGCTACACCTTC.

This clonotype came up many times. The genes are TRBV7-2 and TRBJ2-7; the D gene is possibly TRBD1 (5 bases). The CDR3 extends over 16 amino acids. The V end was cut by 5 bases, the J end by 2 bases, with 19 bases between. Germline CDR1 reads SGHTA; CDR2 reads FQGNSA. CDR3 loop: CASSPLVGDRPYEQYF. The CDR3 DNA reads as TGTGCCAGCAGCCCCCTTGTAGGGGATAGGCCCTACGAGCAGTACTTC.

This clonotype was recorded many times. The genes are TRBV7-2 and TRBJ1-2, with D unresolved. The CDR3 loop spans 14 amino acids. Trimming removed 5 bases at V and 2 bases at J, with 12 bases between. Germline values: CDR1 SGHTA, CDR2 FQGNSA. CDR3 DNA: TGTGCCAGCAGCGCGGGCCCAGAGAACTATGGCTACACCTTC. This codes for CASSAGPENYGYTF.